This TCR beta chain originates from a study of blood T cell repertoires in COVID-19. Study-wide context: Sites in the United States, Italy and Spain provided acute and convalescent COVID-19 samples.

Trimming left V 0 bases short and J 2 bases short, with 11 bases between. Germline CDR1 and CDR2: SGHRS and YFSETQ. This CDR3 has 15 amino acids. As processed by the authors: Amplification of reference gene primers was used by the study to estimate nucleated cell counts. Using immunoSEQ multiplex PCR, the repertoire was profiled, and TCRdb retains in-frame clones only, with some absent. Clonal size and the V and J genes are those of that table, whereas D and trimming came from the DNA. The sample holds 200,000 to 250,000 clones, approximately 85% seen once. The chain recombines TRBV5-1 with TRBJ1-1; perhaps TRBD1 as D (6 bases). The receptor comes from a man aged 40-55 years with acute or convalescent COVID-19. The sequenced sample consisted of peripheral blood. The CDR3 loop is CASSLVGTTNTEAFF. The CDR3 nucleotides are TGCGCCAGCAGCTTGGTGGGGACAACAAACACTGAAGCTTTCTTT.